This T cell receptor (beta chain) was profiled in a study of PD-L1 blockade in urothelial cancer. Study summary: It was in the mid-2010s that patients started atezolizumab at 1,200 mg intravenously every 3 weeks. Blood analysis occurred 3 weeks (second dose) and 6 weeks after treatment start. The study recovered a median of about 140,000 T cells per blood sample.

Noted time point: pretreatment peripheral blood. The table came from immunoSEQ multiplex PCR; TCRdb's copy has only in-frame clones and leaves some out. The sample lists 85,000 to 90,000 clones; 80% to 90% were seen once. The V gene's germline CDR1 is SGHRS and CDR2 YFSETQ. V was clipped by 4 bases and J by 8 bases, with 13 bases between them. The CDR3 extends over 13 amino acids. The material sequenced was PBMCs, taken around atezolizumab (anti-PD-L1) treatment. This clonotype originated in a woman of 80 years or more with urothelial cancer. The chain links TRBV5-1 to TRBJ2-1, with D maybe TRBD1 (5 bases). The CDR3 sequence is CASSPQVVDEQFF. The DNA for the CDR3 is TGCGCCAGCAGCCCACAGGTGGTGGATGAGCAGTTCTTC. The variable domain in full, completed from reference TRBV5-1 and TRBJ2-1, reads KAGVTQTPRYLIKTRGQQVTLSCSPISGHRSVSWYQQTPGQGLQFLFEYFSETQRNKGNFPGRFSGRQFSNSRSEMNVSTLELGDSALYLCASSPQVVDEQFFGPGTRLTVL.